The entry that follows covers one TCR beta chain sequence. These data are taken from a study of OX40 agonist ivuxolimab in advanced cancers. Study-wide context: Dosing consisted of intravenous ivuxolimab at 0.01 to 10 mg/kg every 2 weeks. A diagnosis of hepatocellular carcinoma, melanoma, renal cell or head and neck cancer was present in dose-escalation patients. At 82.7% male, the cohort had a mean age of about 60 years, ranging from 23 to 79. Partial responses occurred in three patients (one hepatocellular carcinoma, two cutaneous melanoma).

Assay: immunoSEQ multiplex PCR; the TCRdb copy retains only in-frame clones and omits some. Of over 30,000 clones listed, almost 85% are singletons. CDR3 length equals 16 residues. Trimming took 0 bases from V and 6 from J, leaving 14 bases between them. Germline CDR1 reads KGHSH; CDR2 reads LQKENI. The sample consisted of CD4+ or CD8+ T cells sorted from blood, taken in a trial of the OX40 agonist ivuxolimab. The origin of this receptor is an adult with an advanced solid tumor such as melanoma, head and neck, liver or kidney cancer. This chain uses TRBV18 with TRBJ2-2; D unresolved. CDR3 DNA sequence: TGTGCCAGCTCACCACCGATTGCGGAAAGGTCCGGGGAGCTGTTTTTT. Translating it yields CASSPPIAERSGELFF.